This is a list of T cell receptor beta chains from one sample in a study of response to subunit inactivated influenza vaccine. TCRdb itself ran the RT-PCR reads through MiXCR, one entry per CDR3 protein. The table lists under 850,000 distinct CDR3 sequences, 18% of them singletons. Sequenced material: PBMCs from blood, taken roughly 5 days after vaccination. These TCRs come from a man aged 45-65 years who received an inactivated influenza vaccine. Each CDR3 is given with its conserved first and last residue. Fields, in order: J gene, CDR3 length, D gene, clone size, V gene, CDR3 protein, CDR3 DNA. D genes are given only for firm matches. Clone size is shown for a subset of rows, as once, few, many or a class of expanded clone.

TRBJ1-6 14 TRBD1 few TRBV15 CATSDRRLIRPLHF TGTGCCACTTCGGACAGGCGATTAATTCGACCCCTCCACTTT
TRBJ1-6 14 - - TRBV12-3/TRBV12-4 CASRLASQGSPLHF TGTGCCAGTCGCCTGGCGTCCCAGGGTTCACCCCTCCACTTT
TRBJ2-7 15 - few TRBV11-1 CASSLEGLALGEQYF TGTGCCAGCAGCTTAGAGGGACTCGCTTTAGGGGAGCAGTACTTC
TRBJ1-4 13 - - TRBV5-5 CASRTLANEKLFF TGTGCCAGCCGGACACTCGCTAATGAAAAACTGTTTTTT
TRBJ2-3 14 TRBD1 few TRBV7-9 CASSLEGIGTAQYF TGTGCCAGCAGCTTAGAGGGTATAGGGACAGCGCAGTATTTT
TRBJ2-1 18 TRBD1 - TRBV11-1 CASSVRDRGTPAYNEQFF TGTGCCAGCAGCGTTCGGGACAGGGGGACCCCAGCCTACAATGAGCAGTTCTTC
TRBJ1-6 15 - - TRBV12-3/TRBV12-4 CASSLGGSENSPLHF TGTGCCAGCAGTTTAGGGGGCTCAGAAAATTCACCCCTCCACTTT
TRBJ2-3 17 TRBD2 few TRBV12-3/TRBV12-4 CASSLALLAGGPDTQYF TGTGCCAGCAGTTTAGCGCTACTAGCGGGGGGGCCTGATACGCAGTATTTT
TRBJ2-4 21 - - TRBV12-2 CASRLERTGGEGTLAKNIQYF TGTGCAAGTCGCTTAGAGAGGACAGGGGGCGAGGGGACCTTAGCCAAAAACATTCAGTACTTC
TRBJ1-6 16 - few TRBV15 CATSRDPQPGNSPLHF TGTGCCACCAGCAGAGACCCACAGCCTGGCAATTCACCCCTCCACTTT
TRBJ2-7 18 TRBD1 few TRBV7-2 CASSLALGEGARSYEQYF TGTGCCAGCAGCTTAGCGCTGGGAGAGGGGGCGAGGTCCTACGAGCAGTACTTC
TRBJ2-2 13 - few TRBV29-1 CSVEDRGTGELFF TGCAGCGTTGAAGACAGGGGTACCGGGGAGCTGTTTTTT
TRBJ2-4 14 - few TRBV20-1 CSASPSRTKNIQYF TGCAGTGCTAGCCCTTCACGGACCAAAAACATTCAGTACTTC
TRBJ1-6 14 TRBD1 many TRBV12-3/TRBV12-4 CASSGTGGHSPLHF TGTGCCAGCAGCGGGACAGGGGGACATTCACCCCTCCACTTT
TRBJ2-7 16 TRBD2 few TRBV7-3 CASSLGPTGGAYEQYF TGTGCCAGCAGCTTAGGCCCAACGGGAGGCGCCTACGAGCAGTACTTC
TRBJ2-7 14 TRBD1 few TRBV20-1 CSARLTGGAGEQYF TGCAGTGCTAGGCTGACAGGGGGGGCAGGGGAGCAGTACTTC
TRBJ1-4 18 - once TRBV10-3 CAISESSGLWATNEKLFF TGTGCCATCAGTGAGTCGTCAGGGCTTTGGGCTACTAATGAAAAACTGTTTTTT
TRBJ2-7 15 TRBD2 few TRBV10-3 CAISDRGLAGREQYF TGTGCCATCAGTGACAGGGGACTAGCGGGAAGAGAGCAGTACTTC
TRBJ1-2 13 - few TRBV29-1 CSAQGQYPYGYTF TGCAGCGCACAAGGACAGTACCCCTATGGCTACACCTTC
TRBJ2-5 13 - - TRBV20-1 CSARDRFQETQYF TGCAGTGCTCGAGACAGATTCCAAGAGACCCAGTACTTC
TRBJ2-2 16 - few TRBV5-1 CASSSGQNANTGELFF TGCGCCAGCAGCTCCGGACAGAACGCGAACACCGGGGAGCTGTTTTTT
TRBJ2-1 16 - - TRBV9 CASSVVGVDLRNEQFF TGTGCCAGCAGCGTAGTTGGGGTAGATCTAAGGAATGAGCAGTTCTTC
TRBJ1-2 13 - - TRBV5-1 CASTQTPGDGYTF TGCGCCAGCACCCAGACCCCTGGAGATGGCTACACCTTC
TRBJ2-7 15 TRBD2 - TRBV7-2 CASSADGGFSYEQYF TGTGCCAGCAGCGCCGACGGGGGGTTCTCCTACGAGCAGTACTTC
TRBJ2-7 14 TRBD2 - TRBV6-2/TRBV6-3 CASSYWGGSYEQYF TGTGCCAGCAGTTACTGGGGGGGCTCCTACGAGCAGTACTTC
TRBJ1-5 13 - - TRBV20-1 CSARGAHREPQHF TGCAGTGCTAGAGGGGCTCATAGGGAGCCCCAGCATTTT
TRBJ2-1 14 - few TRBV7-9 CASSTGKTYNEQFF TGTGCCAGCAGCACGGGAAAAACCTACAATGAGCAGTTCTTC
TRBJ2-3 14 TRBD2 many TRBV4-1 CARDGLADTDTQYF TGCGCCCGAGACGGACTAGCGGATACAGATACGCAGTATTTT
TRBJ2-7 16 - - TRBV4-3 CASSQDRFSPSYEQYF TGCGCCAGCAGCCAAGATAGGTTTTCCCCTTCCTACGAGCAGTACTTC
TRBJ2-1 15 - - TRBV6-4 CASSDEQGGYNEQFF TGTGCCAGCAGTGACGAACAGGGAGGCTACAATGAGCAGTTCTTC
TRBJ2-7 15 TRBD1 many TRBV4-3 CASSLDDDRAYEQYF TGCGCCAGCAGCCTGGATGATGACAGGGCCTACGAGCAGTACTTC
TRBJ2-1 10 - few TRBV20-1 CSAEDNEQFF TGCAGTGCTGAAGACAATGAGCAGTTCTTC
TRBJ2-5 12 - - TRBV29-1 CSGVTFQETQYF TGCAGCGGGGTCACATTTCAAGAGACCCAGTACTTC
TRBJ2-5 15 - - TRBV7-9 CASSLALAASETQYF TGTGCCAGCAGCTTAGCACTAGCAGCCTCGGAGACCCAGTACTTC
TRBJ2-1 14 - - TRBV7-9 CASSQAFIYNEQFF TGTGCCAGCAGCCAGGCATTTATATACAATGAGCAGTTCTTC
TRBJ1-2 13 - - TRBV12-3/TRBV12-4 CASRSTEIYGYTF TGTGCCAGCAGATCGACAGAAATTTATGGCTACACCTTC
TRBJ2-5 15 - - TRBV15 CATSSRAGGVETQYF TGTGCCACCAGCTCCAGGGCCGGAGGGGTAGAGACCCAGTACTTC
TRBJ2-1 13 TRBD1 - TRBV6-2/TRBV6-3 CASSRTGWNEQFF TGTGCCAGCAGCCGGACAGGGTGGAATGAGCAGTTCTTC
TRBJ2-7 14 TRBD1 - TRBV20-1 CSARAGTGLYEQYF TGCAGTGCTAGAGCTGGGACAGGGCTCTACGAGCAGTACTTC
TRBJ2-1 14 TRBD2 few TRBV4-3 CASSLGTSGGEQFF TGCGCCAGCAGCCTTGGGACTAGCGGGGGAGAGCAGTTCTTC
TRBJ1-2 16 TRBD1 many TRBV7-2 CASSPKTGSGGYGYTF TGTGCCAGCAGCCCGAAGACAGGGAGTGGAGGCTATGGCTACACCTTC
TRBJ2-3 17 TRBD1 few TRBV7-2 CASSPNFRTGVSDTQYF TGTGCCAGCAGCCCGAATTTCCGGACAGGGGTTTCAGATACGCAGTATTTT
TRBJ2-3 16 TRBD2 few TRBV4-2 CASSQEQRGNTDTQYF TGTGCCAGCAGCCAAGAACAGCGGGGGAACACAGATACGCAGTATTTT
TRBJ2-1 16 TRBD2 - TRBV6-5 CASSYSMTSGSYEQFF TGTGCCAGCAGTTACTCTATGACTAGCGGGAGTTATGAGCAGTTCTTC
TRBJ2-5 14 - many TRBV12-3/TRBV12-4 CASSFFGAQETQYF TGTGCCAGCAGTTTTTTTGGGGCGCAAGAGACCCAGTACTTC
TRBJ1-1 14 - - TRBV29-1 CSVRRDGMNTEAFF TGCAGCGTCAGGAGGGACGGCATGAACACTGAAGCTTTCTTT
TRBJ1-4 15 - - TRBV11-2 CASSLGTSTNEKLFF TGTGCCAGCAGCTTAGGGACCTCAACTAATGAAAAACTGTTTTTT
TRBJ2-1 15 TRBD1 few TRBV27 CASSPGTGGFNEQFF TGTGCCAGCAGTCCCGGGACAGGGGGTTTCAATGAGCAGTTCTTC
TRBJ1-6 14 - many TRBV12-3/TRBV12-4 CASSLVGPEAPLHF TGTGCCAGCAGTTTAGTAGGGCCCGAGGCACCCCTCCACTTT
TRBJ2-7 14 - - TRBV6-2/TRBV6-3 CASGWRHRLYEQYF TGTGCCAGCGGGTGGAGACACAGACTCTACGAGCAGTACTTC
TRBJ1-1 13 - few TRBV4-1 CASSQGPGQRAFF TGCGCCAGCAGCCAAGGCCCGGGACAACGGGCTTTCTTT
TRBJ2-7 13 TRBD1 few TRBV20-1 CSAFGQGIYEQYF TGCAGTGCTTTTGGACAGGGAATCTACGAGCAGTACTTC
TRBJ2-5 14 TRBD2 few TRBV5-1 CASERRRESETQYF TGCGCCAGCGAAAGGAGGCGGGAGAGTGAGACCCAGTACTTC